Only a few counts were recorded for the clone carrying this T cell receptor beta chain. What it recognizes is unknown. A single record per CDR3 protein comes from TCRdb applying MiXCR to the reads. The table has approximately 500,000 distinct CDR3 sequences, around 30% seen once. The sample belongs to a study of T cell repertoires in cytomegalovirus infection. Germline V gene sequence: CDR1 LGHNA, CDR2 YSLEER. The V end lost 4 bases, the J end lost 5 bases, and 17 bases lay between the germline ends. CDR3 length: 16 residues. The chain carries TRBV4-3 and TRBJ2-2, with D possibly being TRBD2 (6 bases). This clonotype was obtained from a human donor in good health (CMV status not recorded). Some clones in this sample may be carry-over from other donors' samples. The sample here was cultured PBMCs, taken from culture after CMV antigen stimulation. This CDR3 reads CASSLLRGGKTGELFF. CDR3 nucleotides: TGCGCCAGCAGCCTCCTCCGTGGGGGGAAGACCGGGGAGCTGTTTTTT.